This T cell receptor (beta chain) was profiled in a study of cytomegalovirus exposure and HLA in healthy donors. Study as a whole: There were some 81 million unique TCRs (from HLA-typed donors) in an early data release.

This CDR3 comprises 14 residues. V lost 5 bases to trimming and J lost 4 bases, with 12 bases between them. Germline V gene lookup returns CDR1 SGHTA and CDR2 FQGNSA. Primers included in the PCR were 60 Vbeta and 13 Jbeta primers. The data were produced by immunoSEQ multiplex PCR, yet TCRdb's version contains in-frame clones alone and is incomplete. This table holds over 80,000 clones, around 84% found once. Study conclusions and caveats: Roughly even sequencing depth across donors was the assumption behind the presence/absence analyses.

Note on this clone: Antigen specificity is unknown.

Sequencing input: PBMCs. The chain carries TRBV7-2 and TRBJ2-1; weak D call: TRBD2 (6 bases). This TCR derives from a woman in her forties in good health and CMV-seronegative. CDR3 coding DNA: TGTGCCAGCAGCGAACCGACTAGATACAATGAGCAGTTCTTC. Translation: CASSEPTRYNEQFF.